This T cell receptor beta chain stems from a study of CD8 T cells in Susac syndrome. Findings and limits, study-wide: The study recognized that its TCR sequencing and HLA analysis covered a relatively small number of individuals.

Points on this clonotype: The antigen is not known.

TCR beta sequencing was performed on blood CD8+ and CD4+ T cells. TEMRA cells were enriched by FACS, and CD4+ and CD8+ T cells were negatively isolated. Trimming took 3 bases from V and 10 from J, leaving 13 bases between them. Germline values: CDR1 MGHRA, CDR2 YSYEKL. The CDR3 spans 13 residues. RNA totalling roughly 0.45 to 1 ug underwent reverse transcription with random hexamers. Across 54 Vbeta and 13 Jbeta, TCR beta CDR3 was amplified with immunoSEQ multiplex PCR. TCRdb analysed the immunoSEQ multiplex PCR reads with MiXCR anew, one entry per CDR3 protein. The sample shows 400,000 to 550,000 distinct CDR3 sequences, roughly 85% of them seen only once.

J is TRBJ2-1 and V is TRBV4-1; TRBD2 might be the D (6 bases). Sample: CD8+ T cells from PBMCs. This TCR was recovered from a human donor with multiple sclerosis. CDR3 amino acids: CASSQVGLREQFF. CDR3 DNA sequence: TGCGCCAGCAGCCAGGTCGGACTACGGGAGCAGTTCTTC.